This T cell receptor (beta chain) originates from a study of blood T cell repertoires in COVID-19. Germline CDR1 is LNHDA and CDR2 is SQIVND (reference sequence). The length of the CDR3 is 15 residues. Deletions cut 2 bases from V and 10 bases from J, with 15 bases between. Before being deemed recovered, Cohort 3 donors had two negative PCRs, clearance, or symptom resolution. In the authors' workflow: Reference gene primer amplification in the assay estimated nucleated cell counts. Sequencing used immunoSEQ multiplex PCR; TCRdb keeps in-frame clones, though not all of them. V, J and clone size are taken as reported in that table, and D and trimming were inferred from the DNA itself. The sample consists of over 150,000 clones, 88% of them appearing once.

This sequence was found in a woman younger than 35 who had recovered from COVID-19. The sample taken for sequencing was PBMCs or T cells enriched from blood (not recorded which). The chain recombines TRBV19 with TRBJ1-6; D gene unclear. CDR3 in amino acids: CASSIKVLLGSPLHF. CDR3 coding DNA: TGTGCCAGTAGTATAAAGGTTTTATTGGGCTCACCCCTCCACTTT.